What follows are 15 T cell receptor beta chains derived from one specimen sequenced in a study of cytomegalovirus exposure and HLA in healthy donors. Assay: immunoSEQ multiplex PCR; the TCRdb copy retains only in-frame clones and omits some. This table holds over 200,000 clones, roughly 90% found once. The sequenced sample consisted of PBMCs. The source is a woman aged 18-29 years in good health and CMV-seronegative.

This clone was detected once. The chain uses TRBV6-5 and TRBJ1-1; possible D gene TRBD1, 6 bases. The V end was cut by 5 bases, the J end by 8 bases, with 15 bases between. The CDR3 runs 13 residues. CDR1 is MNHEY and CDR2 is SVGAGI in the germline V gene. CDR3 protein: CASSPDGGTEAFF. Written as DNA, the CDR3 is TGTGCCAGCAGTCCCGACGGGGGGACAGAAGCTTTCTTT.

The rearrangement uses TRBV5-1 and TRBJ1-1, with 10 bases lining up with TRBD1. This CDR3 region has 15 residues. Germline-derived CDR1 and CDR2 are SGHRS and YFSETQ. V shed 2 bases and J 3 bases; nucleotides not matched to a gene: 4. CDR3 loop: CASSFRDRGDTEAFF. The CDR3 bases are TGCGCCAGCAGCTTTAGGGACAGGGGAGACACTGAAGCTTTCTTT.

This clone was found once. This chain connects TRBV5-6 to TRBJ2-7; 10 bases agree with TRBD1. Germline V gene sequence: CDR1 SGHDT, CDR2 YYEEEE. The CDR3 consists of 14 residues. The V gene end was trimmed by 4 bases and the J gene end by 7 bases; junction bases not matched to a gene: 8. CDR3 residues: CASSPGQGQVEQYV. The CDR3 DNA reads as TGTGCCAGCAGCCCGGGACAGGGGCAGGTGGAGCAGTACGTC.

Written as DNA, the CDR3 is TGCAGCGCTGACTCGCAGGGGGCCGGGGAGACCCAGTACTTC. It encodes CSADSQGAGETQYF. The V call is TRBV29-1, the J call TRBJ2-5; 8 nucleotides line up with TRBD1. Germline CDR1 SQVTM, CDR2 ANQGSEA. The CDR3 sequence is 14 residues long. With 7 bases clipped from V and 5 bases from J, the junction kept 12 bases outside the gene matches.

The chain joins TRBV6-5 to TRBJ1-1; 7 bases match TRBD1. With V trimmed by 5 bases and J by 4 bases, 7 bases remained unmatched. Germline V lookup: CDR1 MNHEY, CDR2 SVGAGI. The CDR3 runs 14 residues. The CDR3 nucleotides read TGTGCCAGCAGTCCTAGGACAGGCGGCACTGAAGCTTTCTTT. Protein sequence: CASSPRTGGTEAFF.

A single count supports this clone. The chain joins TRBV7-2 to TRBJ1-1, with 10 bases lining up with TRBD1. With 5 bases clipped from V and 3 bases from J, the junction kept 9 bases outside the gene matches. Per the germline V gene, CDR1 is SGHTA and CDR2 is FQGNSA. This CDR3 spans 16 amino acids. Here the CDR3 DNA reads TGTGCCAGCAGCCCCCTCCGGGACAGGGGTTACACTGAAGCTTTCTTT. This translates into CASSPLRDRGYTEAFF.

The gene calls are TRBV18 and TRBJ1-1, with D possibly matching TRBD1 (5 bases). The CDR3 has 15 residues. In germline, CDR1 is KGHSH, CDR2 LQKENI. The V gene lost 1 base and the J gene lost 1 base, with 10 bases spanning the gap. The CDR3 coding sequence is TGTGCCAGCTCACCACTGGGGCCGCCGAACACTGAAGCTTTCTTT. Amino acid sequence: CASSPLGPPNTEAFF.

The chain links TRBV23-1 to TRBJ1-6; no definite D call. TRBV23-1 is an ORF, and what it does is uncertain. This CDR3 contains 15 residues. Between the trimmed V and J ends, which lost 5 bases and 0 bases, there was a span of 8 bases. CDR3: CASSSPSSYNSPLHF. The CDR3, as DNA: TGCGCCAGCAGTTCCCCGAGCTCCTATAATTCACCCCTCCACTTT.

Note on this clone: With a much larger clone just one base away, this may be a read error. CDR3 sequence: CASSDSASGGNEQFF. As DNA, the CDR3 is TGTGCCAGCAGTGACTCGGCTAGCGGGGGCAATGAGCAGTTCTTC. The J gene is TRBJ2-1, the V gene TRBV6-4, with TRBD2 identical over 10 bases. The CDR3 consists of 15 residues. Germline V gives CDR1 MRHNA, CDR2 SNTAGT. With 0 bases clipped from V and 6 bases from J, the junction kept 2 bases outside the gene matches.

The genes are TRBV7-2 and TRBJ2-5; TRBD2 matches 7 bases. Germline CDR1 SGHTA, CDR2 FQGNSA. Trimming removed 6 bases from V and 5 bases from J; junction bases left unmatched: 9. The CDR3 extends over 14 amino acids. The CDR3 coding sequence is TGTGCCAGCAGTTCATACGGGGGGTCGGAGACCCAGTACTTC. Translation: CASSSYGGSETQYF. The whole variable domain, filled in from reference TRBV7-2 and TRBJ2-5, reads GAGVSQSPSNKVTEKGKDVELRCDPISGHTALYWYRQSLGQGLEFLIYFQGNSAPDKSGLPSDRFSAERTGGSVSTLTIQRTQQEDSAVYLCASSSYGGSETQYFGPGTRLLVL.

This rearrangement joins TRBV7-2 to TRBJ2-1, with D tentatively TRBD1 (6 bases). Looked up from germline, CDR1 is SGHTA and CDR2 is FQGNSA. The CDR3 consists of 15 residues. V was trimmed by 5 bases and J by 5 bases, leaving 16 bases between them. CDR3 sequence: CASSHDRPRDNEQFF. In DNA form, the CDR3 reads TGTGCCAGCAGCCACGACAGGCCAAGAGACAATGAGCAGTTCTTC. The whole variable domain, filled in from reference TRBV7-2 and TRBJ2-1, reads GAGVSQSPSNKVTEKGKDVELRCDPISGHTALYWYRQSLGQGLEFLIYFQGNSAPDKSGLPSDRFSAERTGGSVSTLTIQRTQQEDSAVYLCASSHDRPRDNEQFFGPGTRLTVL.

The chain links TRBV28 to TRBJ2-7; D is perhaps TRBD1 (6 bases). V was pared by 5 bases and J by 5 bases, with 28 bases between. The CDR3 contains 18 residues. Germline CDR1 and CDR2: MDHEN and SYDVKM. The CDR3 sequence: CASSHYFIDRWGGNEQYV. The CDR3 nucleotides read TGTGCCAGCAGTCACTACTTCATCGACAGGTGGGGTGGGAACGAGCAGTACGTC.

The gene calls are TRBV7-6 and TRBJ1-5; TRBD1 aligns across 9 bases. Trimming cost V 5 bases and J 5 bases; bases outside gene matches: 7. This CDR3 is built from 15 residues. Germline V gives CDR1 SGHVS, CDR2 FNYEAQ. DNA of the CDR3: TGTGCCAGCAGCCCCTCGACAGGGGGTGATCAGCCCCAGCATTTT. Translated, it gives CASSPSTGGDQPQHF.

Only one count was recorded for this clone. CDR3 bases: TGTGCCAGCAGCCGAGAACAGCAAACCAGGGGGGACATTCAGTACTTC. Translated: CASSREQQTRGDIQYF. V usage is TRBV5-6 and J usage is TRBJ2-4, with D maybe TRBD1 (7 bases). This CDR3 is built from 16 residues. Per germline, CDR1 SGHDT and CDR2 YYEEEE. V dropped 4 bases and J dropped 8 bases, with 22 bases sitting between them.

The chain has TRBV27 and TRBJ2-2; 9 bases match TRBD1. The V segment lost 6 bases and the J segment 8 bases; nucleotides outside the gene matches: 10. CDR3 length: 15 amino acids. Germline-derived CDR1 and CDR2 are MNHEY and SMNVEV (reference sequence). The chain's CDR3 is CASSDETGGLGELFF. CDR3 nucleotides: TGTGCCAGCAGCGACGAGACAGGGGGTCTGGGGGAGCTGTTTTTT.